Below, 29 T cell receptor beta chains from the same sample are listed, as sequenced in a study of blood T cell repertoires in COVID-19. The repertoire was sequenced with immunoSEQ multiplex PCR; TCRdb's copy has only in-frame clones and lacks some. The profile shows about 220,000 clones, approximately 90% of them singletons. Specimen: PBMCs or T cells enriched from blood (not recorded which). Receptor source: a woman in her 30s with acute COVID-19.

The V call is TRBV10-2, the J call TRBJ2-5; unclear D gene. V lost 2 bases and J lost 4, with 8 bases in between. The CDR3 has 13 residues. Germline CDR1 reads WSHSY; CDR2 reads SAAADI. The CDR3 DNA follows: TGCGCCAGCAGTGAGGCGGTGGGAGAGACCCAGTACTTC. Its translation is CASSEAVGETQYF.

The chain recombines TRBV7-9 with TRBJ2-5; weak D call: TRBD1 (6 bases). V shed 5 bases and J shed 4 bases, with 20 bases lying between them. Germline loops: CDR1 SEHNR, CDR2 FQNEAQ (reference sequence). CDR3 size: 16 residues. CDR3 loop: CASSPSRAGAVETQYF. DNA for the CDR3: TGTGCCAGCAGCCCCTCTCGGGCAGGGGCCGTAGAGACCCAGTACTTC.

This clone was seen only once. Germline and junction disagree at one end, which may indicate a read error. V gene TRBV19 combines with J gene TRBJ1-2; D gene ambiguous. The CDR3 extends over 13 amino acids. Germline-derived CDR1 and CDR2 are LNHDA and SQIVND (reference sequence). CDR3 DNA sequence: TGTGCCAGTAGTGTGACCTGGGAGCTTGGCCACACCTTC. Amino acids: CASSVTWELGHTF. Together with reference TRBV19 and TRBJ1-2, the CDR3 gives the full variable domain: DGGITQSPKYLFRKEGQNVTLSCEQNLNHDAMYWYRQDPGQGLRLIYYSQIVNDFQKGDIAEGYSVSREKKESFPLTVTSAQKNPTAFYLCASSVTWELGHTFGSGTRLTVV.

Written as DNA, the CDR3 is TGTGCCTGGGGGAGGGAAGTCTACGAGCAGTACTTC. This gives the protein CAWGREVYEQYF. This chain links TRBV30 with TRBJ2-7, with 7 bases lining up with TRBD2. Germline lookup yields CDR1 GTSNPN and CDR2 SVGIG (reference sequence). This CDR3 is built from 12 residues. V was clipped by 5 bases and J by 3 bases; unmatched bases: 4.

This clone has a handful of counts. The genes are TRBV7-9 and TRBJ1-1, with D perhaps matching TRBD1 (5 bases). From germline, CDR1 is SEHNR and CDR2 FQNEAQ (reference sequence). The CDR3 has 17 amino acids. With 4 bases removed from V and 10 bases from J, the gap between germline ends came to 28 bases. The CDR3 reads CASSSNGGGLRVLGAFF. CDR3 nucleotides: TGTGCCAGCAGCTCTAATGGGGGAGGGCTGCGGGTCTTAGGAGCTTTCTTT.

The table lists this clone with a count of one. The rearrangement uses TRBV24-1 and TRBJ2-5; TRBD1 matches at 7 bases. V dropped 2 bases and J dropped 5; count of bases not matched to a gene: 10. Germline CDR1 KGHDR, CDR2 SFDVKD. This CDR3 is 16 amino acids long. CDR3 DNA sequence: TGTGCCACCAGTGATTCGGTACAGGGGCACGACGAGACCCAGTACTTC. It codes for CATSDSVQGHDETQYF.

In its sample, this clone was seen a few times. The genes are TRBV6-5 and TRBJ1-1; D unresolved. Trimming took off 0 bases at V and 0 bases at J, with 8 bases between the two ends. CDR3 size: 15 residues. The germline CDR1 and CDR2 sequences are MNHEY and SVGAGI. CDR3 sequence (DNA): TGTGCCAGCAGTTACTCTCCAGAAGTGAACACTGAAGCTTTCTTT. Translating gives CASSYSPEVNTEAFF.

The genes are TRBV5-1 and TRBJ2-2; TRBD2 agrees at 14 bases. This CDR3 spans 17 amino acids. CDR1 is SGHRS, CDR2 YFSETQ, per germline. V shed 3 bases and J 2 bases; nucleotides not matched to a gene: 3. The CDR3 bases are TGCGCCAGCAGCTCGGGACTAGCGGGGGCCAACACCGGGGAGCTGTTTTTT. The encoded protein is CASSSGLAGANTGELFF.

The rearrangement joins TRBV4-3 to TRBJ2-3, with unresolved D. The CDR3 has 14 amino acids. V lost 1 base, J lost 3 bases, and 8 bases lay in between. The germline V gene encodes CDR1 LGHNA and CDR2 YSLEER. The DNA of the CDR3 is TGCGCCAGCAGCCAAGTTGCGGATACAGATACGCAGTATTTT. It specifies CASSQVADTDTQYF.

The chain combines TRBV6-5 with TRBJ1-2; 10 bases line up with TRBD1. Germline lookup yields CDR1 MNHEY and CDR2 SVGAGI. The CDR3 extends over 14 amino acids. V was clipped by 6 bases and J by 11 bases; unmatched bases: 12. DNA for the CDR3: TGTGCCAGCAGCCAACCCTCGGACAGGGGGAGATACACCTTC. Translating it yields CASSQPSDRGRYTF.

The chain recombines TRBV15 with TRBJ1-1; possible D gene TRBD1, 6 bases. Germline V lookup: CDR1 LNHNV, CDR2 YYDKDF (reference sequence). The length of the CDR3 is 15 residues. Trimming removed 0 bases at V and 4 bases at J, with 12 bases between. CDR3: CATSRDATGTTEAFF. Here the CDR3 DNA reads TGTGCCACCAGCAGAGATGCTACAGGGACCACTGAAGCTTTCTTT. The complete variable domain, with remaining parts taken from reference TRBV15 and TRBJ1-1, reads DAMVIQNPRYQVTQFGKPVTLSCSQTLNHNVMYWYQQKSSQAPKLLFHYYDKDFNNEADTPDNFQSRRPNTSFCFLDIRSPGLGDTAMYLCATSRDATGTTEAFFGQGTRLTVV.

The gene calls are TRBV15 and TRBJ1-2; 9 bases are shared with TRBD1. Germline V CDR1 and CDR2: LNHNV, YYDKDF (reference sequence). The CDR3 consists of 13 residues. J gave up 4 bases and V 8 bases, and 5 bases lay outside the gene matches. The CDR3 region is CATSTGGPYGYTF. The CDR3 DNA is TGTGCCACCTCCACAGGGGGCCCCTATGGCTACACCTTC. The variable domain in full, completed from reference TRBV15 and TRBJ1-2, reads DAMVIQNPRYQVTQFGKPVTLSCSQTLNHNVMYWYQQKSSQAPKLLFHYYDKDFNNEADTPDNFQSRRPNTSFCFLDIRSPGLGDTAMYLCATSTGGPYGYTFGSGTRLTVV.

The chain couples TRBV30 to TRBJ1-3, with unresolved D. The germline CDR1 and CDR2 sequences are GTSNPN and SVGIG (reference sequence). V was pared by 2 bases and J by 4 bases, with 9 bases between. The CDR3 has 13 amino acids. CDR3 loop: CAWSPTPGNTIYF. DNA of the CDR3: TGTGCCTGGAGTCCTACTCCCGGAAACACCATATATTTT.

The V gene is TRBV21-1, the J gene TRBJ1-1. TRBV21-1 is marked as a pseudogene. This CDR3 region has 15 residues. The CDR3 bases are TGTGCCAGCAGCCTGGGCCCGGGAATGAACACTGAAGCTTTCTTT. It specifies CASSLGPGMNTEAFF.

This clone is a singleton in its sample. The rearrangement joins TRBV27 to TRBJ1-1; D is possibly TRBD1 (5 bases). Trimming removed 5 bases at V and 0 bases at J, with 16 bases between. CDR3 length: 16 residues. The germline CDR1 and CDR2 sequences are MNHEY and SMNVEV (reference sequence). CDR3 region: CASSPNRILMNTEAFF. The CDR3 DNA is TGTGCCAGCAGTCCTAACAGGATCCTAATGAACACTGAAGCTTTCTTT.

The chain uses TRBV9 and TRBJ1-1, with D uncertain. This CDR3 has 14 residues. V shed 0 bases and J shed 1 base, with 7 bases lying between them. Germline V lookup: CDR1 SGDLS, CDR2 YYNGEE. This CDR3 reads CASSVAAGNTEAFF. CDR3 coding DNA: TGTGCCAGCAGCGTAGCTGCAGGGAACACTGAAGCTTTCTTT.

This clone was counted a few times. The chain joins TRBV3-1 (or the pseudogene TRBV3-2) to TRBJ1-2; D might be TRBD1 (6 bases). Trimming removed 0 bases from V and 3 bases from J, with 8 bases in between. The CDR3 is 14 residues long. Germline-derived CDR1 and CDR2 are LGHDT and YNNKEL (reference sequence). The CDR3 is CASSQDAGDYGYTF. In DNA, the CDR3 is TGTGCCAGCAGCCAAGACGCAGGGGACTATGGCTACACCTTC.

The V and J genes are TRBV19 and TRBJ2-5; maybe TRBD2 (5 bases). V lost 2 bases to trimming and J lost 4 bases, with 17 bases between them. Germline lookup yields CDR1 LNHDA and CDR2 SQIVND (reference sequence). This CDR3 comprises 16 residues. In DNA, the CDR3 is TGTGCCAGTAGTATATATTTTCGGGGATTTACAGAGACCCAGTACTTC. It specifies CASSIYFRGFTETQYF.

The V gene is TRBV7-8, the J gene TRBJ1-2; D possibly corresponds to TRBD1 (6 bases). Trimming stripped 4 bases from V and 4 bases from J, with 16 bases between. The CDR3 length is 15 residues. The germline gives CDR1 SGHVS, CDR2 FQNEAQ. CDR3 in DNA: TGTGCCAGCAGCTCCCTCACAGGGAGGGCCTATGGCTACACCTTC. It encodes CASSSLTGRAYGYTF.

This clone was seen repeatedly, ten times or more. The V call is TRBV11-2, the J call TRBJ1-1; perhaps TRBD1 as D (6 bases). The CDR3 runs 15 residues. Germline CDR1 SGHAT, CDR2 FQNNGV. Trimming left V 3 bases short and J 1 base short, with 12 bases between. CDR3 protein: CASSLLTGENTEAFF. CDR3 nucleotide sequence: TGTGCCAGCAGCTTGTTGACAGGAGAGAACACTGAAGCTTTCTTT.

The chain couples TRBV4-3 to TRBJ1-2; D is unclear. The V and J ends lost 0 bases and 6 bases respectively, with 8 bases between them. The germline gives CDR1 LGHNA, CDR2 YSLEER. The CDR3 consists of 13 residues. The DNA for the CDR3 is TGCGCCAGCAGCCAAGACAGGATGCATGGCTACACCTTC. Its protein product is CASSQDRMHGYTF.

The rearrangement links TRBV12-3 or TRBV12-4 to TRBJ2-7; D might be TRBD1 (6 bases). The CDR3 has 13 amino acids. Trimming left V 5 bases short and J 3 bases short, with 11 bases between. DNA for the CDR3: TGTGCCAGCAGTAGGGCAGGGGACTACGAGCAGTACTTC. It encodes CASSRAGDYEQYF.

This chain links TRBV3-1 (or the pseudogene TRBV3-2) with TRBJ2-7; 9 bases match TRBD1. Germline V gene sequence: CDR1 LGHDT, CDR2 YNNKEL (reference sequence). The CDR3 is 14 residues long. J gave up 0 bases and V 6 bases, and 3 bases lay outside the gene matches. CDR3 DNA: TGTGCCAGCAGGGGGACAGGGAGCTCCTACGAGCAGTACTTC. Protein: CASRGTGSSYEQYF.

This chain links TRBV6-5 with TRBJ1-1; no reliable D call. Trimming pared 6 bases from V and 0 bases from J, leaving 8 bases between. Per germline, CDR1 MNHEY and CDR2 SVGAGI. The CDR3 totals 13 residues. As DNA, the CDR3 is TGTGCCAGCAGACAGTTTCTGAACACTGAAGCTTTCTTT. Translated, it gives CASRQFLNTEAFF.

The V gene is TRBV5-6, the J gene TRBJ1-2, with D uncertain. The germline V gene encodes CDR1 SGHDT and CDR2 YYEEEE. The CDR3 is 14 amino acids. Trimming stripped 0 bases from V and 4 bases from J, with 10 bases between. CDR3 amino acids: CASSLEADIYGYTF. DNA for the CDR3: TGTGCCAGCAGCTTGGAGGCCGACATCTATGGCTACACCTTC.

The V gene is TRBV2, the J gene TRBJ1-5, with D possibly matching TRBD1 (6 bases). Deletions cut 7 bases from V and 3 bases from J, with 13 bases between. The CDR3 spans 14 residues. From germline, CDR1 is SNHLY and CDR2 FYNNEI. CDR3 DNA: TGTGCCAGCACCATCACAGGGCTCAATCAGCCCCAGCATTTT. Translating it yields CASTITGLNQPQHF. Looking up the rest from reference TRBV2 and TRBJ1-5 gives the full variable domain: EPEVTQTPSHQVTQMGQEVILRCVPISNHLYFYWYRQILGQKVEFLVSFYNNEISEKSEIFDDQFSVERPDGSNFTLKIRSTKLEDSAMYFCASTITGLNQPQHFGDGTRLSIL.

The CDR3 sequence: CASSLGTGNEKLFF. CDR3 bases: TGTGCCAGCAGCTTAGGGACAGGGAATGAAAAACTGTTTTTT. The gene calls are TRBV5-6 and TRBJ1-4; TRBD1 aligns across 9 bases. The CDR3 is 14 residues long. The trim removed 2 bases at V and 5 bases at J, leaving 1 base unmatched. Germline assignment: CDR1 SGHDT and CDR2 YYEEEE.

The genes are TRBV12-2 and TRBJ1-3; the table's D call of TRBD1 was not tested on the DNA. TRBV12-2 is shown as a pseudogene. This CDR3 comprises 15 residues. This chain's CDR3 is CASRTRQSSGNTIYF. The CDR3 nucleotides read TGTGCAAGTCGCACCCGACAGAGCTCTGGAAACACCATATATTTT.

V is TRBV21-1 and J is TRBJ1-5; the table's D call of TRBD1 was not tested on the DNA. TRBV21-1 is given as a pseudogene. The length of the CDR3 is 18 residues. This CDR3 reads CASSQRYGTLDSNQPQHF. Written as DNA, the CDR3 is TGTGCCAGCAGCCAGAGGTACGGGACACTCGATAGCAATCAGCCCCAGCATTTT.